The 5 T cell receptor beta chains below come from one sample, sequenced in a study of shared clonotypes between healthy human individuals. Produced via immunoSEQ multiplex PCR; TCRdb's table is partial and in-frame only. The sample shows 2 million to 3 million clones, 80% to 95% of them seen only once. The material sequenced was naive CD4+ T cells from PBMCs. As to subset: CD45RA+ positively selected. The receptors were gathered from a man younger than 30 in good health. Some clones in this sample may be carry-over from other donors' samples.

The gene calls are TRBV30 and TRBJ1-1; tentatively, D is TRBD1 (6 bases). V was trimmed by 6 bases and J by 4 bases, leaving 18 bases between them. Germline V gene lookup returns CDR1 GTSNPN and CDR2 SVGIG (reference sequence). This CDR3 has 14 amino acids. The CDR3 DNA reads TGTGCCTGTAATACGGGGACACCAGGCACTGAAGCTTTCTTT. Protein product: CACNTGTPGTEAFF.

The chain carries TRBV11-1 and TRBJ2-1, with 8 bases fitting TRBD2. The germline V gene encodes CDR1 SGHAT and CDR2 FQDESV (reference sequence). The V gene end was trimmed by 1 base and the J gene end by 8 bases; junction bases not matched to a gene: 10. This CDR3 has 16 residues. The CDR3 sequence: CASSLVSGSQSYEQFF. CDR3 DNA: TGTGCCAGCAGCTTAGTGAGCGGGAGTCAGTCCTATGAGCAGTTCTTC. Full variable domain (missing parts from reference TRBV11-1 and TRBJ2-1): EAEVAQSPRYKITEKSQAVAFWCDPISGHATLYWYRQILGQGPELLVQFQDESVVDDSQLPKDRFSAERLKGVDSTLKIQPAELGDSAMYLCASSLVSGSQSYEQFFGPGTRLTVL.

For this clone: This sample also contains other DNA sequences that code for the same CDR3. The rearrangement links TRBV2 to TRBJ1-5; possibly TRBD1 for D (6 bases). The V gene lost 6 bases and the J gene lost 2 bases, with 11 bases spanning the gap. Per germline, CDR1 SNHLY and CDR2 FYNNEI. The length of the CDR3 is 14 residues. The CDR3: CASSRGRGNQPQHF. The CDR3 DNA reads TGTGCCAGCAGCAGGGGCAGGGGCAATCAGCCCCAGCATTTT.

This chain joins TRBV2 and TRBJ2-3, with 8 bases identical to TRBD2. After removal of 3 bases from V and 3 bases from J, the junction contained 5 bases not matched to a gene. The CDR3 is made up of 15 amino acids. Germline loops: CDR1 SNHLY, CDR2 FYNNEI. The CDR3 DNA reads TGTGCCAGCAGTGAGAGCGGGAGCTGGACAGATACGCAGTATTTT. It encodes CASSESGSWTDTQYF.

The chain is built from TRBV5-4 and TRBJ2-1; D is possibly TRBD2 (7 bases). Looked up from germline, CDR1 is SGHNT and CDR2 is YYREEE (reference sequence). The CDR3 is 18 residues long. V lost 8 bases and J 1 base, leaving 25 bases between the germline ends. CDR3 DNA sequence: TGTGCCAGTATCAGGAGGGGGGGGCGGACTTCATCCTACAATGAGCAGTTCTTC. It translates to CASIRRGGRTSSYNEQFF.